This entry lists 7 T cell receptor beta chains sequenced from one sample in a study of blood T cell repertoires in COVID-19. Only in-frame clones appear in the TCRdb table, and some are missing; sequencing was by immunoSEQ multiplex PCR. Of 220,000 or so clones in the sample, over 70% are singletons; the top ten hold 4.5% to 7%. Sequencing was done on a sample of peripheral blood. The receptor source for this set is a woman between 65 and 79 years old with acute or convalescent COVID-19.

DNA for the CDR3: TGTGCCAGCAGTCTCGGACAGGGCTGGAATGAGCAGTTCTTC. Translation gives CASSLGQGWNEQFF. The chain couples TRBV6-5 to TRBJ2-1; 8 nucleotides agree with TRBD1. The CDR3 runs 14 residues. CDR1 MNHEY and CDR2 SVGAGI come from the germline V gene. V shed 5 bases and J 7 bases; nucleotides not matched to a gene: 7.

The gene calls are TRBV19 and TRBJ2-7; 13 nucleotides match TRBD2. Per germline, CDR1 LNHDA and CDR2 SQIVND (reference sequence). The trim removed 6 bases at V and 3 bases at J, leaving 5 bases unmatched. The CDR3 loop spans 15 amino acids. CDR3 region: CASSRGLAGVYEQYF. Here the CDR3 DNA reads TGTGCCAGTAGCCGCGGACTAGCGGGAGTCTACGAGCAGTACTTC.

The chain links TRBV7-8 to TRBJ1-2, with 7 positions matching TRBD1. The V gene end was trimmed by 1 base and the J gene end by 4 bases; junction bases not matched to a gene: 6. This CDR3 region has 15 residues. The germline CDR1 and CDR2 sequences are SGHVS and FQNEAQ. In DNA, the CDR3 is TGTGCCAGCAGCTTAGGTACAGGGGACTTCTATGGCTACACCTTC. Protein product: CASSLGTGDFYGYTF.

CDR3 coding DNA: TGCGCCAGCAGCCCCCGGGACAAGGGATACGAAAAACTGTTTTTT. It is translated as CASSPRDKGYEKLFF. The V gene is TRBV4-1, the J gene TRBJ1-4; weak D call: TRBD1 (6 bases). CDR1 and CDR2 (germline): MGHRA, YSYEKL. CDR3 length: 15 residues. V lost 4 bases and J 8 bases, leaving 17 bases between the germline ends.

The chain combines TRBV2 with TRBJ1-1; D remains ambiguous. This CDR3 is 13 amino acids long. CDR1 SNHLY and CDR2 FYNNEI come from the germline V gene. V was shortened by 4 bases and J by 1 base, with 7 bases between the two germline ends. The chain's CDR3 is CASSVAENTEAFF. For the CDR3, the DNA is TGTGCCAGCAGTGTTGCAGAGAACACTGAAGCTTTCTTT.

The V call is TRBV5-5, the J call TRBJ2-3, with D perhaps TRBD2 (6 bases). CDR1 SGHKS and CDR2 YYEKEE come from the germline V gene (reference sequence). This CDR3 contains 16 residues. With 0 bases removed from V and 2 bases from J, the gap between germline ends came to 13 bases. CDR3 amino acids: CASSLDPSDYTDTQYF. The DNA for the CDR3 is TGTGCCAGCAGCTTGGATCCTAGCGACTACACAGATACGCAGTATTTT.

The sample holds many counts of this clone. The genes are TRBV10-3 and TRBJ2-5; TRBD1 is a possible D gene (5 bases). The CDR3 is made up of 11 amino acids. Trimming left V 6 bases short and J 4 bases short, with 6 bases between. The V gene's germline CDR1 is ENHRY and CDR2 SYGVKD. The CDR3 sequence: CAISQGETQYF. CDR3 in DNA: TGTGCCATCAGCCAGGGAGAGACCCAGTACTTC.